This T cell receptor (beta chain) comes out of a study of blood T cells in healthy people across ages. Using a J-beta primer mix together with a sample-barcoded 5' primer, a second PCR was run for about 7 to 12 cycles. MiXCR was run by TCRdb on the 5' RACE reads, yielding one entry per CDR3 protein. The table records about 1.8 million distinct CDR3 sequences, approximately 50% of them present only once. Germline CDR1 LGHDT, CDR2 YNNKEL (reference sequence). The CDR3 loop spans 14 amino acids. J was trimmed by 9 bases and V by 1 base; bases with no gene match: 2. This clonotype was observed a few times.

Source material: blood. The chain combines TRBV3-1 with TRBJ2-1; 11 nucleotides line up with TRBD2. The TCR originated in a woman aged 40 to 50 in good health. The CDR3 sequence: CASSQVGTSGEQFF. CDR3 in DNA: TGTGCCAGCAGCCAAGTTGGGACTAGCGGTGAGCAGTTCTTC.